Below, 17 T cell receptor beta chains from the same sample are listed, as sequenced in a study of technical replicates of blood from a handful of donors. The method was immunoSEQ multiplex PCR; TCRdb's version includes in-frame clones alone and lacks a portion of them. The table has around 79,000 clones, about 91% seen once. The sequenced material came from T cells isolated from PBMCs. The receptors were sampled from a human donor in good health.

The V and J genes are TRBV7-3 and TRBJ2-1; 8 bases align to TRBD1. Germline CDR1 is SGHTA and CDR2 is FQGTGA. V lost 5 bases and J lost 8; bases outside the gene matches: 14. The CDR3 length is 16 residues. The CDR3 sequence is CASSPLGRGRIDEQFF. The CDR3 DNA reads as TGTGCCAGCAGCCCCCTCGGCAGGGGGCGCATCGATGAGCAGTTCTTC.

CDR3: CASSLEPVAVNTEAFF. Written as DNA, the CDR3 is TGTGCCAGCAGCTTGGAGCCGGTGGCGGTGAACACTGAAGCTTTCTTT. The rearrangement uses TRBV5-5 and TRBJ1-1; D gene uncertain. Germline loops: CDR1 SGHKS, CDR2 YYEKEE (reference sequence). The CDR3 covers 16 residues. Between the trimmed V and J ends, which lost 0 bases and 0 bases, there was a span of 12 bases.

V gene TRBV14 combines with J gene TRBJ2-7, with D possibly TRBD2 on 7 matching bases. The CDR3 loop spans 15 amino acids. V lost 4 bases, J lost 7 bases, and 20 bases lay in between. Germline-derived CDR1 and CDR2 are SGHDN and FVKESK. As DNA, the CDR3 is TGTGCCAGCAGCCCACCGAGGGGGGGTTCGGATGAGCAGTACTTC. It specifies CASSPPRGGSDEQYF.

The rearrangement joins TRBV29-1 to TRBJ2-3; TRBD1 matches at 7 bases. The CDR3 consists of 18 residues. The V segment lost 0 bases and the J segment 3 bases; nucleotides outside the gene matches: 15. The germline CDR1 and CDR2 sequences are SQVTM and ANQGSEA. The CDR3 nucleotides read TGCAGCGTTGAAGAGGTTCGGGCAGGGGGATGGGGGACAGATACGCAGTATTTT. This encodes CSVEEVRAGGWGTDTQYF.

A single count supports this clone. This chain connects TRBV5-1 to TRBJ2-1; 10 bases align to TRBD2. This CDR3 is 15 amino acids long. Germline V gives CDR1 SGHRS, CDR2 YFSETQ. V dropped 2 bases and J dropped 5; count of bases not matched to a gene: 4. CDR3 nucleotides: TGCGCCAGCAGCTTCGGACTAGCGGAAGACAATGAGCAGTTCTTC. It is translated as CASSFGLAEDNEQFF.

In nucleotides, the CDR3 is TGCGCCAGCAGTGAGTCGACCCGGGGGGCCGAGACCCAGTACTTC. Amino acids: CASSESTRGAETQYF. This chain uses TRBV10-2 with TRBJ2-5; maybe TRBD2 (7 bases). In germline, CDR1 is WSHSY, CDR2 SAAADI. Between the trimmed V and J ends, which lost 0 bases and 5 bases, there was a span of 13 bases. The CDR3 is made up of 15 amino acids.

The chain couples TRBV11-2 to TRBJ2-5, with 9 bases that match TRBD2. The V gene's germline CDR1 is SGHAT and CDR2 FQNNGV. This CDR3 region has 16 residues. Trimming cost V 1 base and J 1 base; bases outside gene matches: 4. The CDR3 protein is CASSLGPTSGQETQYF. The CDR3 nucleotides are TGTGCCAGCAGCTTAGGGCCGACTAGCGGCCAAGAGACCCAGTACTTC.

The chain couples TRBV28 to TRBJ1-2; TRBD1 matches 10 bases. The germline gives CDR1 MDHEN, CDR2 SYDVKM. The junction had 12 bases not matched to a gene; V was cut back by 4 bases and J by 7 bases. The length of the CDR3 is 16 residues. The CDR3 reads CASSSPARDRGFGYTF. The CDR3 DNA reads TGTGCCAGCAGTTCCCCAGCCCGGGACAGGGGATTTGGCTACACCTTC.

The chain is built from TRBV5-1 and TRBJ2-5; no reliable D call. V was cut by 0 bases and J by 5 bases, with 8 bases left in between. Germline V gene data show CDR1 as SGHRS and CDR2 as YFSETQ. The CDR3 is 13 amino acids. CDR3 DNA: TGCGCCAGCAGCTTGGCTCCACGGGAGACCCAGTACTTC. Translated: CASSLAPRETQYF.

The chain is built from TRBV13 and TRBJ1-1, with D unclear. This CDR3 spans 18 amino acids. Germline values: CDR1 PRHDT, CDR2 FYEKMQ (reference sequence). Trimming shortened V by 1 base and J by 0 bases, and 18 bases separated the two germline ends. The CDR3: CASSLDLSLTRMNTEAFF. The CDR3 bases are TGTGCCAGCAGCTTAGACCTATCATTGACAAGGATGAACACTGAAGCTTTCTTT.

The V call is TRBV9, the J call TRBJ2-5; the D gene is possibly TRBD1 (5 bases). Germline V gene sequence: CDR1 SGDLS, CDR2 YYNGEE. Trimming removed 0 bases from V and 0 bases from J, with 12 bases in between. This CDR3 comprises 16 residues. The CDR3 DNA sequence: TGTGCCAGCAGCGTAGGTGGGGCGCTGTACCAAGAGACCCAGTACTTC. As protein: CASSVGGALYQETQYF.

V and J are TRBV28 and TRBJ2-3; 8 nucleotides agree with TRBD2. CDR1 MDHEN and CDR2 SYDVKM come from the germline V gene. This CDR3 comprises 15 residues. The ends lost 7 bases at V and 0 bases at J; junction bases unmatched: 6. The CDR3 spells CASNLLAASTDTQYF. The CDR3 bases are TGTGCCAGCAACCTACTAGCGGCTAGCACAGATACGCAGTATTTT.

Turning to this clone: Other DNA sequences within the sample encode an identical CDR3. The gene calls are TRBV6-5 and TRBJ2-7; 7 bases are shared with TRBD2. The CDR3 has 15 residues. Germline V gene sequence: CDR1 MNHEY, CDR2 SVGAGI. V gave up 0 bases and J gave up 0 bases; unmatched junction bases: 2. CDR3 region: CASSYSGGSSYEQYF. The CDR3 DNA follows: TGTGCCAGCAGTTACTCTGGCGGGAGCTCCTACGAGCAGTACTTC.

The chain carries TRBV9 and TRBJ2-3; TRBD2 matches 10 bases. The CDR3 length is 17 residues. CDR1 is SGDLS and CDR2 is YYNGEE in the germline V gene. J was trimmed by 1 base and V by 4 bases; bases with no gene match: 9. The CDR3: CASSPRAGTSGTDTQYF. The CDR3 bases are TGTGCCAGCAGCCCCCGGGCCGGGACTAGCGGCACAGATACGCAGTATTTT.

The CDR3 protein is CASSLRTFYEQYF. Here the CDR3 DNA reads TGTGCCAGCAGCTTGAGGACATTCTACGAGCAGTACTTC. The chain recombines TRBV28 with TRBJ2-7; TRBD1 might be the D (5 bases). The V end was cut by 6 bases, the J end by 3 bases, with 12 bases between. The CDR3 is made up of 13 amino acids. Germline V lookup: CDR1 MDHEN, CDR2 SYDVKM.

The CDR3 spells CASSFVDRVAKNIQYF. CDR3 sequence (DNA): TGTGCCAGCAGTTTTGTTGACAGGGTGGCCAAAAACATTCAGTACTTC. The rearrangement uses TRBV28 and TRBJ2-4; 7 nucleotides agree with TRBD1. This CDR3 comprises 16 residues. J was trimmed by 1 base and V by 3 bases; bases with no gene match: 6. The germline V gene has CDR1 MDHEN and CDR2 SYDVKM. Drawing the rest from reference TRBV28 and TRBJ2-4, the complete variable domain is DVKVTQSSRYLVKRTGEKVFLECVQDMDHENMFWYRQDPGLGLRLIYFSYDVKMKEKGDIPEGYSVSREKKERFSLILESASTNQTSMYLCASSFVDRVAKNIQYFGAGTRLSVL.

This chain joins TRBV11-3 and TRBJ1-6; no clear D. Germline V gene lookup returns CDR1 SGHNT and CDR2 YENEEA. This CDR3 is 14 amino acids long. Trimming shortened V by 5 bases and J by 8 bases, and 13 bases separated the two germline ends. CDR3 bases: TGTGCCAGCAGCCCCAGAAGTCCCTATTCACCCCTCCACTTT. Translation gives CASSPRSPYSPLHF.